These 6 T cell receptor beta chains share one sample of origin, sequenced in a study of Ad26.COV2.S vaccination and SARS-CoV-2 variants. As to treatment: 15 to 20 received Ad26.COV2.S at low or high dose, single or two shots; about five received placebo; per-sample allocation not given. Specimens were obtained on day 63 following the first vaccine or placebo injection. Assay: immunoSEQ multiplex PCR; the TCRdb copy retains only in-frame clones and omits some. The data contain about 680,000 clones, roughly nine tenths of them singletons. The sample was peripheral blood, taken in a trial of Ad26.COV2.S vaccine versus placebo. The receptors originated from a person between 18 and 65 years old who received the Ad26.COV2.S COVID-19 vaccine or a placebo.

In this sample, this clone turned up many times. The DNA for the CDR3 is TGTGCCAGCAGCGAGGGTAGACGGCAGCCCCAGCATTTT. Its translation is CASSEGRRQPQHF. This chain uses TRBV6-2 or TRBV6-3 with TRBJ1-5; D gene ambiguous. This CDR3 region has 13 residues. In germline, CDR1 is MNHEY, CDR2 SVGEGT. V lost 6 bases to trimming and J lost 7 bases, with 13 bases between them.

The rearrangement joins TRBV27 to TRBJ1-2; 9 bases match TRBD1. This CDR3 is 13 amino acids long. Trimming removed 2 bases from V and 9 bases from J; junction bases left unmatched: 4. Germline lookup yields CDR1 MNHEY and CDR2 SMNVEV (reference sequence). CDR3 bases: TGTGCCAGCAGTTTAGGGACAGGGCTACGCTACACCTTC. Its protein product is CASSLGTGLRYTF.

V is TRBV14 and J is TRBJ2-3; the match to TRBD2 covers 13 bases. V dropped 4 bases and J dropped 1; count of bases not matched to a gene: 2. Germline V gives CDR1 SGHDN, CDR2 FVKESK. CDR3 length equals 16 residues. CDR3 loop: CASSPGTSGGTDTQYF. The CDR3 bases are TGTGCCAGCAGCCCGGGGACTAGCGGGGGCACAGATACGCAGTATTTT.

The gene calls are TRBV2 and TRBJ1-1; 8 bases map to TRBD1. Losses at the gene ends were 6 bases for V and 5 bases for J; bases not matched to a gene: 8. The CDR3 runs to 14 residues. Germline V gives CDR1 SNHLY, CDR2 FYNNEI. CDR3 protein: CASRTDRVGTEAFF. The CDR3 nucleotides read TGTGCCAGCAGGACGGACAGGGTCGGGACTGAAGCTTTCTTT.

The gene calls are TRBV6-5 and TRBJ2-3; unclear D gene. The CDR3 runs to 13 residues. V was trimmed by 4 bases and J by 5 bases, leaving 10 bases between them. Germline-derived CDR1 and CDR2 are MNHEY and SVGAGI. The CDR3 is CASSLVSRDTQYF. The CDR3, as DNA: TGTGCCAGCAGTTTGGTCAGCCGAGATACGCAGTATTTT.

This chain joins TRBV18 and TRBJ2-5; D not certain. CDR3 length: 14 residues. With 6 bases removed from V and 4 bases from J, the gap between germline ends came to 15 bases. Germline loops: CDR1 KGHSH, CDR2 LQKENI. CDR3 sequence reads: CASSQRHGGETQYF. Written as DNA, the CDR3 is TGTGCCAGCTCCCAAAGGCACGGTGGAGAGACCCAGTACTTC.